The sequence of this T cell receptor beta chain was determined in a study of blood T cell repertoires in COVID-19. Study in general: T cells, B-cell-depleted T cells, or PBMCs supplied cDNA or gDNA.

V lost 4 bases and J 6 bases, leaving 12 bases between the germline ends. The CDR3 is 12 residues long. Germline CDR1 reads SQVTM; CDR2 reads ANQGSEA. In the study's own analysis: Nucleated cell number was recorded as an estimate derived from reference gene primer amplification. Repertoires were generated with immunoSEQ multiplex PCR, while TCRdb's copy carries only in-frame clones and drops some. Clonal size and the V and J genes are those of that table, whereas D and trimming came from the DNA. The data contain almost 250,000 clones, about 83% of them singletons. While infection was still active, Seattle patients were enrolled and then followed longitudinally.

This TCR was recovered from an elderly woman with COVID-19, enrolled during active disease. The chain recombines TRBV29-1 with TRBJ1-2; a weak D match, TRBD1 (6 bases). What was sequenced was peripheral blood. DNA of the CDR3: TGCAGCGTTGTCGGGGGGCCGCATGGCTACACCTTC. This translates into CSVVGGPHGYTF.